This is a list of T cell receptor beta chains from one sample in a study of identical twins. MiXCR was run by TCRdb on the 5' RACE reads, yielding one entry per CDR3 protein. The sample has roughly 630,000 distinct CDR3 sequences, around 7.4% seen once. In addition, the sample was reused for a study of yellow fever vaccine responses in identical twins.

Sequencing was done on a sample of PBMCs. All receptors come from a woman between 18 and 29 years old in good health. Both conserved end residues are part of each CDR3. D genes are given only for firm matches. Expanded clones are given a class, and other clones once, few, many or no size at all.

J: TRBJ1-5
V: TRBV3-1
D: NA
size: few
DNA: TGTGCCAGCAGCCAAGGGGCGTGGCGGGGGGGCAATCAGCCCCAGCATTTT
CDR3: CASSQGAWRGGNQPQHF

J: TRBJ1-2
V: TRBV20-1
D: TRBD1
size: NA
DNA: TGCAGTGCTAGAGAACCGGGACAGACTAACTATGGCTACACCTTC
CDR3: CSAREPGQTNYGYTF

J: TRBJ2-1
V: TRBV20-1
D: NA
size: few
DNA: TGCAGTGCTAGAGATCTGGTCTCCTACAATGAGCAGTTCTTC
CDR3: CSARDLVSYNEQFF

J: TRBJ1-1
V: TRBV7-9
D: NA
size: many
DNA: TGTGCCAGCAGCTTAGTGGCGGCAGGGCTGGAGGCTTTCTTT
CDR3: CASSLVAAGLEAFF

J: TRBJ2-4
V: TRBV5-1
D: TRBD1
size: few
DNA: TGCGCCAGCAGCCCGGGACAGGCCTTCAACATTCAGTACTTC
CDR3: CASSPGQAFNIQYF

J: TRBJ2-3
V: TRBV7-2
D: TRBD2
size: few
DNA: TGTGCCAGCAGCAAAACTAGCGGAAGCACAGATACGCAGTATTTT
CDR3: CASSKTSGSTDTQYF

J: TRBJ2-2
V: TRBV6-4
D: TRBD2
size: NA
DNA: TGTGCCAGCAGTGACACAGGGACTAGCGACACCGGGGAGCTGTTTTTT
CDR3: CASSDTGTSDTGELFF

J: TRBJ2-7
V: TRBV12-3/TRBV12-4
D: NA
size: many
DNA: TGTGCCAGCAGTTCCTACTACGAGCAGTACTTC
CDR3: CASSSYYEQYF

J: TRBJ1-1
V: TRBV20-1
D: TRBD1
size: NA
DNA: TGCAGTGCCCCGCAGGGGGCCGGGACGGGGGCTGAAGCTTTCTTT
CDR3: CSAPQGAGTGAEAFF

J: TRBJ2-7
V: TRBV29-1
D: NA
size: few
DNA: TGCAGCGTTGAAATTAGGCTTCGGGACGGTGGGGCTTACGAGCAGTACTTC
CDR3: CSVEIRLRDGGAYEQYF

J: TRBJ1-1
V: TRBV4-1
D: NA
size: few
DNA: TGCGCCAGCAGCCAATCGGGCTCCGGGAACACTGAAGCTTTCTTT
CDR3: CASSQSGSGNTEAFF

J: TRBJ1-6
V: TRBV5-5
D: NA
size: NA
DNA: TGTGCCAGCAGTCAGGACTCAGCCTATTCACCCCTCCACTTT
CDR3: CASSQDSAYSPLHF

J: TRBJ2-1
V: TRBV4-2
D: TRBD1
size: NA
DNA: TGTGCCAGCAGCCATCAGGACAGGGATTACAATGAGCAGTTCTTC
CDR3: CASSHQDRDYNEQFF

J: TRBJ2-3
V: TRBV24-1
D: NA
size: NA
DNA: TGTGCCACCAGTGACTGGGACCGTCTGGGAACAGATACGCAGTATTTT
CDR3: CATSDWDRLGTDTQYF

J: TRBJ1-1
V: TRBV12-3/TRBV12-4
D: TRBD1
size: many
DNA: TGTGCCAGCAGCCCAACAGGGGGGGGGAACACTGAAGCTTTCTTT
CDR3: CASSPTGGGNTEAFF

J: TRBJ2-1
V: TRBV11-2
D: TRBD2
size: NA
DNA: TGTGCCAGCAGCTTAGAGCGCGGGAGCGCCTACAATGAGCAGTTCTTC
CDR3: CASSLERGSAYNEQFF

J: TRBJ2-1
V: TRBV7-8
D: TRBD1
size: NA
DNA: TGTGCCAGCAGCTTGGCTAGGGACAGGGGTTTACACAATGAGCAGTTCTTC
CDR3: CASSLARDRGLHNEQFF

J: TRBJ2-1
V: TRBV15
D: NA
size: NA
DNA: TGTGCCACCAGCAGAGTTGGCGGGTCAGGGTACAATGAGCAGTTCTTC
CDR3: CATSRVGGSGYNEQFF

J: TRBJ2-1
V: TRBV5-6
D: NA
size: many
DNA: TGTGCCAGCAGCCCCTTTCGACGGACTGGCAATGAGCAGTTCTTC
CDR3: CASSPFRRTGNEQFF

J: TRBJ2-2
V: TRBV29-1
D: NA
size: NA
DNA: TGCATCGTTGAAGAGGCGGGTTCCGGGGAGCTGTTTTTT
CDR3: CIVEEAGSGELFF

J: TRBJ2-1
V: TRBV5-1
D: TRBD2
size: many
DNA: TGCGCCAGCAGCGGGGTTCCTAGCGGGTCCTACAATGAGCAGTTCTTC
CDR3: CASSGVPSGSYNEQFF

J: TRBJ2-3
V: TRBV5-6
D: NA
size: NA
DNA: TGTGCCAGCAGCTTTTTGTCGGTTAGCACAGATACGCAGTATTTT
CDR3: CASSFLSVSTDTQYF